These 32 T cell receptor beta chains were sequenced from one sample in a study of T cell responses to AZD1222 COVID-19 vaccine. Profiled with immunoSEQ multiplex PCR; TCRdb holds only in-frame clones, not every one. Here the sample spans about 96,000 clones, around 89% being singletons. This specimen consisted of peripheral blood, obtained on day 0 of AZD1222 vaccination. The receptors come from an adult in good health.

V is TRBV3-1 (or the pseudogene TRBV3-2) and J is TRBJ1-2, with a tentative D call TRBD1 (5 bases). The ends were cut back, 0 bases at V and 4 bases at J, with 9 bases in the middle. Germline V gene lookup returns CDR1 LGHDT and CDR2 YNNKEL (reference sequence). The length of the CDR3 is 14 residues. The CDR3, as DNA: TGTGCCAGCAGCCAAGAGGGGGGAGCCTATGGCTACACCTTC. It is translated as CASSQEGGAYGYTF.

The rearrangement uses TRBV2 and TRBJ1-4, with TRBD1 matching over 8 bases. With V trimmed by 8 bases and J by 7 bases, 9 bases remained unmatched. Germline-derived CDR1 and CDR2 are SNHLY and FYNNEI. The CDR3 contains 14 residues. Here the CDR3 reads CASVQGVGAEKLFF. CDR3 in DNA: TGTGCCAGCGTACAGGGGGTCGGGGCTGAAAAACTGTTTTTT. Supplemented by reference TRBV2 and TRBJ1-4, the full variable domain reads EPEVTQTPSHQVTQMGQEVILRCVPISNHLYFYWYRQILGQKVEFLVSFYNNEISEKSEIFDDQFSVERPDGSNFTLKIRSTKLEDSAMYFCASVQGVGAEKLFFGSGTQLSVL.

The chain uses TRBV10-3 and TRBJ1-3; weak D call: TRBD1 (5 bases). CDR1 and CDR2 from the germline V gene are ENHRY and SYGVKD. V was shortened by 5 bases and J by 4 bases, with 15 bases between the two germline ends. The CDR3 runs to 15 residues. The CDR3 coding sequence is TGTGCCATCAGTTTTAAGGGGAACGGAGGAAACACCATATATTTT. Amino acids: CAISFKGNGGNTIYF.

The CDR3 region is CASSLRGFYNSPLHF. The CDR3 DNA reads as TGTGCCAGCAGTTTAAGGGGGTTCTATAATTCACCCCTCCACTTT. The rearrangement links TRBV27 to TRBJ1-6, with D possibly TRBD1 on 6 matching bases. The CDR3 has 15 residues. Trimming left V 2 bases short and J 3 bases short, with 8 bases between. Looked up from germline, CDR1 is MNHEY and CDR2 is SMNVEV (reference sequence).

The V and J genes are TRBV21-1 and TRBJ1-2. TRBV21-1 represents a pseudogene. CDR3 length equals 16 residues. The CDR3 DNA reads as TGTGCCAGCAGCCCGGGGCCGAGCCCCCGTAACTATGGCTACACCTTC. Translating it yields CASSPGPSPRNYGYTF.

The gene calls are TRBV3-1 (or the pseudogene TRBV3-2) and TRBJ2-2, with 10 bases lining up with TRBD2. V shed 0 bases, J shed 7 bases, and the junction held 5 bases outside the gene matches. CDR1 LGHDT and CDR2 YNNKEL come from the germline V gene (reference sequence). This CDR3 region has 16 residues. DNA for the CDR3: TGTGCCAGCAGCCAAGATCTTCTAGCGGGAGTCGGGGAGCTGTTTTTT. It encodes CASSQDLLAGVGELFF.

The V and J genes are TRBV5-4 and TRBJ2-7; D gene ambiguous. Germline CDR1 is SGHNT and CDR2 is YYREEE (reference sequence). V was shortened by 4 bases and J by 6 bases, with 17 bases between the two germline ends. There are 14 residues in the CDR3. As DNA, the CDR3 is TGTGCCAGCAGCCTAGGACCGCGGTCAGGCGAGCAGTACTTC. Translation: CASSLGPRSGEQYF.

This clone turned up a few times. The chain is built from TRBV7-2 and TRBJ1-5; 7 nucleotides line up with TRBD1. The CDR3 length is 18 residues. Trimming at V came to 4 bases and at J to 4 bases, leaving 16 bases not matched to a gene. CDR1 and CDR2 (germline): SGHTA, FQGNSA. The CDR3 here is CASSSRGGRWTGNQPQHF. The CDR3 DNA reads as TGTGCCAGCAGCTCCAGGGGGGGCCGTTGGACAGGTAATCAGCCCCAGCATTTT.

The chain joins TRBV5-1 to TRBJ2-5; TRBD1 might be the D (7 bases). Trimming took 1 base from V and 2 from J, leaving 18 bases between them. Germline assignment: CDR1 SGHRS and CDR2 YFSETQ. There are 17 residues in the CDR3. The CDR3 protein is CASSLMGRGASQETQYF. The CDR3 nucleotides are TGCGCCAGCAGCTTGATGGGCAGGGGGGCGTCTCAAGAGACCCAGTACTTC.

There are a few counts of this clone. The chain carries TRBV6-5 and TRBJ1-4; TRBD1 is a possible D gene (5 bases). In germline, CDR1 is MNHEY, CDR2 SVGAGI. This CDR3 is built from 15 residues. The V end lost 3 bases, the J end lost 5 bases, and 13 bases lay between the germline ends. The CDR3 DNA is TGTGCCAGCAGTTATCTTCCGGGGGGGAATGAAAAACTGTTTTTT. Residues: CASSYLPGGNEKLFF.

The gene calls are TRBV10-3 and TRBJ1-5, with TRBD1 matching 8 bases. Germline trimming cut 6 bases from V and 0 bases from J; bases unmatched to any gene: 4. Germline V gene lookup returns CDR1 ENHRY and CDR2 SYGVKD. This CDR3 has 15 residues. The CDR3 is CAISSDRDSNQPQHF. The CDR3 nucleotides are TGTGCCATCAGCTCGGACAGGGATAGCAATCAGCCCCAGCATTTT.

The genes are TRBV21-1 and TRBJ2-5; whether TRBD2, the table's D call, matches the DNA was not checked. TRBV21-1 is noted as a pseudogene. The CDR3 is made up of 15 amino acids. The CDR3: CASSKAGDLQETQYF. CDR3 DNA: TGTGCCAGCAGCAAAGCGGGAGACCTTCAAGAGACCCAGTACTTC.

V and J are TRBV7-2 and TRBJ1-3, with unresolved D. Looked up from germline, CDR1 is SGHTA and CDR2 is FQGNSA. This CDR3 comprises 13 residues. Trimming shortened V by 2 bases and J by 2 bases, and 4 bases separated the two germline ends. This chain's CDR3 is CASSLSTGNTIYF. The CDR3 DNA sequence: TGTGCCAGCAGCTTATCTACTGGAAACACCATATATTTT. The full variable domain, completed using reference TRBV7-2 and TRBJ1-3, is GAGVSQSPSNKVTEKGKDVELRCDPISGHTALYWYRQSLGQGLEFLIYFQGNSAPDKSGLPSDRFSAERTGGSVSTLTIQRTQQEDSAVYLCASSLSTGNTIYFGEGSWLTVV.

This clone showed up just once. The chain links TRBV5-1 to TRBJ1-4, with D perhaps matching TRBD1 (5 bases). Germline loops: CDR1 SGHRS, CDR2 YFSETQ. This CDR3 comprises 12 residues. V gave up 5 bases and J gave up 6 bases, with 8 bases separating them. This chain's CDR3 is CASRGVDEKLFF. Here the CDR3 DNA reads TGCGCCAGCAGGGGGGTGGATGAAAAACTGTTTTTT.

The rearrangement links TRBV28 to TRBJ1-1, with 8 bases that match TRBD1. The CDR3 runs 14 residues. The germline V gene has CDR1 MDHEN and CDR2 SYDVKM. Losses at the gene ends were 3 bases for V and 3 bases for J; bases not matched to a gene: 3. For the CDR3, the DNA is TGTGCCAGCAGTTTCTCAGGGGGCTACACTGAAGCTTTCTTT. Translating gives CASSFSGGYTEAFF.

The CDR3 DNA reads TGTGCCAGCAGCCAAGAGGTGGGACAGGAGTACAATGAGCAGTTCTTC. Translating it yields CASSQEVGQEYNEQFF. The chain carries TRBV3-1 (or the pseudogene TRBV3-2) and TRBJ2-1; 8 bases are shared with TRBD1. The CDR3 length is 16 residues. With 0 bases clipped from V and 4 bases from J, the junction kept 5 bases outside the gene matches. The germline V gene has CDR1 LGHDT and CDR2 YNNKEL (reference sequence).

The gene calls are TRBV29-1 and TRBJ1-4; TRBD1 might be the D (5 bases). Trimming cost V 0 bases and J 11 bases, with 10 bases left between them. This CDR3 region has 12 residues. Germline V gives CDR1 SQVTM, CDR2 ANQGSEA. The CDR3 loop is CSVEDLRGKLFF. For the CDR3, the DNA is TGCAGCGTTGAAGATCTTAGGGGTAAACTGTTTTTT.

This chain connects TRBV19 to TRBJ1-5, with unresolved D. Germline lookup yields CDR1 LNHDA and CDR2 SQIVND (reference sequence). V was trimmed by 7 bases and J by 2 bases, leaving 15 bases between them. CDR3 length: 15 residues. The CDR3 DNA reads TGTGCCAGTATGTTTGAAGGCAGGCGCAATCAGCCCCAGCATTTT. It codes for CASMFEGRRNQPQHF.

This chain connects TRBV4-2 to TRBJ1-1; D uncertain. Trimming removed 2 bases from V and 1 base from J, with 11 bases in between. Germline CDR1 and CDR2: LGHNA and YNFKEQ. This CDR3 region has 15 residues. DNA for the CDR3: TGTGCCAGCAGCCAACTCGTGGCAGAGAACACTGAAGCTTTCTTT. Protein: CASSQLVAENTEAFF.

The V and J genes are TRBV5-1 and TRBJ1-1; 10 positions match TRBD1. This CDR3 is 17 amino acids long. After removal of 8 bases from V and 0 bases from J, the junction contained 13 bases not matched to a gene. Germline V CDR1 and CDR2: SGHRS, YFSETQ. This CDR3 reads CASGLKTGQGMNTEAFF. CDR3 nucleotides: TGCGCCAGTGGACTAAAAACGGGACAGGGGATGAACACTGAAGCTTTCTTT.

This sequence joins TRBV2 and TRBJ2-7, with TRBD2 matching over 10 bases. Looked up from germline, CDR1 is SNHLY and CDR2 is FYNNEI. The V segment lost 8 bases and the J segment 1 base; nucleotides outside the gene matches: 14. The CDR3 length is 17 residues. The CDR3 region is CASQSSGSTNWSYEQYF. CDR3 bases: TGTGCCAGCCAATCTAGCGGGAGTACTAATTGGTCCTACGAGCAGTACTTC. Together with reference TRBV2 and TRBJ2-7, the CDR3 gives the full variable domain: EPEVTQTPSHQVTQMGQEVILRCVPISNHLYFYWYRQILGQKVEFLVSFYNNEISEKSEIFDDQFSVERPDGSNFTLKIRSTKLEDSAMYFCASQSSGSTNWSYEQYFGPGTRLTVT.

A single count supports this clone. The chain recombines TRBV13 with TRBJ2-1; D gene uncertain. This CDR3 has 11 amino acids. CDR1 PRHDT and CDR2 FYEKMQ come from the germline V gene (reference sequence). V was pared by 0 bases and J by 10 bases, with 4 bases between. The CDR3 loop is CASSLGPEQFF. CDR3 DNA sequence: TGTGCCAGCAGCTTAGGGCCAGAGCAGTTCTTC.

The genes are TRBV20-1 and TRBJ2-1; TRBD2 matches 7 bases. From germline, CDR1 is DFQATT and CDR2 SNEGSKA (reference sequence). The CDR3 is 17 amino acids. V lost 3 bases, J lost 3 bases, and 14 bases stayed unmatched. The CDR3 here is CSASASSSGPLYNEQFF. The CDR3 DNA is TGCAGTGCTAGTGCCAGTAGTAGCGGGCCCCTCTACAATGAGCAGTTCTTC.

This sequence joins TRBV19 and TRBJ1-5; possibly TRBD1 for D (5 bases). This CDR3 spans 16 amino acids. Per the germline V gene, CDR1 is LNHDA and CDR2 is SQIVND (reference sequence). Trimming shortened V by 6 bases and J by 6 bases, and 21 bases separated the two germline ends. This chain's CDR3 is CASSIVPDRVLQPQHF. CDR3 bases: TGTGCCAGTAGCATCGTTCCCGACAGAGTACTTCAGCCCCAGCATTTT.

The chain combines TRBV11-3 with TRBJ2-1; D could derive from TRBD1 or TRBD2 (6 bases each). The CDR3 contains 13 residues. Trimming pared 0 bases from V and 10 bases from J, leaving 10 bases between. Germline CDR1 and CDR2: SGHNT and YENEEA. The CDR3: CASSLDRGQEQFF. For the CDR3, the DNA is TGTGCCAGCAGCTTAGATCGGGGGCAAGAGCAGTTCTTC.

The rearrangement uses TRBV9 and TRBJ2-7; 8 bases are a match to TRBD2. Germline V CDR1 and CDR2: SGDLS, YYNGEE. The trim removed 2 bases at V and 9 bases at J, leaving 13 bases unmatched. The CDR3 has 15 residues. Here the CDR3 DNA reads TGTGCCAGCAGCGTTCTCGGGACTAGTGCGGCGGGGCAGTACTTC. Encoded protein: CASSVLGTSAAGQYF.

The chain uses TRBV19 and TRBJ1-5; 10 bases align to TRBD1. The CDR3 contains 14 residues. After removal of 3 bases from V and 5 bases from J, the junction contained 1 base not matched to a gene. Germline assignment: CDR1 LNHDA and CDR2 SQIVND (reference sequence). The CDR3 region is CASSIGQGDQPQHF. The CDR3 DNA sequence: TGTGCCAGTAGTATCGGACAGGGGGATCAGCCCCAGCATTTT. Using reference TRBV19 and TRBJ1-5 for the parts outside the CDR3, the full variable domain is DGGITQSPKYLFRKEGQNVTLSCEQNLNHDAMYWYRQDPGQGLRLIYYSQIVNDFQKGDIAEGYSVSREKKESFPLTVTSAQKNPTAFYLCASSIGQGDQPQHFGDGTRLSIL.

The V call is TRBV10-3, the J call TRBJ2-1, with TRBD2 identical over 9 bases. The CDR3 contains 15 residues. Germline CDR1 is ENHRY and CDR2 is SYGVKD. The ends lost 11 bases at V and 8 bases at J; junction bases unmatched: 16. The CDR3 loop is CASHNLAGVSDEQFF. CDR3 sequence (DNA): TGTGCCTCGCACAACTTAGCGGGAGTTAGCGATGAGCAGTTCTTC.

The CDR3 DNA sequence: TGTGCCAGCAGTGGACCCTTGGGTCAGCCCCAGCATTTT. Translating it yields CASSGPLGQPQHF. This chain links TRBV28 with TRBJ1-5; no clear D. The CDR3 sequence is 13 residues long. Deletions cut 5 bases from V and 6 bases from J, with 11 bases between. CDR1 MDHEN and CDR2 SYDVKM come from the germline V gene.

This clone was seen only once. This rearrangement joins TRBV5-6 to TRBJ2-2; D is possibly TRBD1 or TRBD2 (5 bases each). The CDR3 runs to 15 residues. Germline loops: CDR1 SGHDT, CDR2 YYEEEE. V lost 7 bases and J lost 1, with 14 bases in between. CDR3 in DNA: TGTGCCAGCGGTTTTGGGGGTCGGAACACCGGGGAGCTGTTTTTT. Its protein product is CASGFGGRNTGELFF.

The genes are TRBV20-1 and TRBJ2-1; 9 bases agree with TRBD2. The CDR3 is 19 amino acids. CDR1 is DFQATT and CDR2 is SNEGSKA in the germline V gene (reference sequence). J gave up 7 bases and V 3 bases, and 22 bases lay outside the gene matches. DNA for the CDR3: TGCAGTGCTAGTGACCCAACTTTTATAGCGGGAGCCACCCGGAATGAGCAGTTCTTC. Its protein product is CSASDPTFIAGATRNEQFF.

V is TRBV7-9 and J is TRBJ1-4; D possibly corresponds to TRBD1 (6 bases). Germline V CDR1 and CDR2: SEHNR, FQNEAQ (reference sequence). The CDR3 has 14 amino acids. The V end was cut by 3 bases, the J end by 5 bases, with 10 bases between. The CDR3 DNA follows: TGTGCCAGCAGCTTGAGGACAGAGAATGAAAAACTGTTTTTT. Protein product: CASSLRTENEKLFF.